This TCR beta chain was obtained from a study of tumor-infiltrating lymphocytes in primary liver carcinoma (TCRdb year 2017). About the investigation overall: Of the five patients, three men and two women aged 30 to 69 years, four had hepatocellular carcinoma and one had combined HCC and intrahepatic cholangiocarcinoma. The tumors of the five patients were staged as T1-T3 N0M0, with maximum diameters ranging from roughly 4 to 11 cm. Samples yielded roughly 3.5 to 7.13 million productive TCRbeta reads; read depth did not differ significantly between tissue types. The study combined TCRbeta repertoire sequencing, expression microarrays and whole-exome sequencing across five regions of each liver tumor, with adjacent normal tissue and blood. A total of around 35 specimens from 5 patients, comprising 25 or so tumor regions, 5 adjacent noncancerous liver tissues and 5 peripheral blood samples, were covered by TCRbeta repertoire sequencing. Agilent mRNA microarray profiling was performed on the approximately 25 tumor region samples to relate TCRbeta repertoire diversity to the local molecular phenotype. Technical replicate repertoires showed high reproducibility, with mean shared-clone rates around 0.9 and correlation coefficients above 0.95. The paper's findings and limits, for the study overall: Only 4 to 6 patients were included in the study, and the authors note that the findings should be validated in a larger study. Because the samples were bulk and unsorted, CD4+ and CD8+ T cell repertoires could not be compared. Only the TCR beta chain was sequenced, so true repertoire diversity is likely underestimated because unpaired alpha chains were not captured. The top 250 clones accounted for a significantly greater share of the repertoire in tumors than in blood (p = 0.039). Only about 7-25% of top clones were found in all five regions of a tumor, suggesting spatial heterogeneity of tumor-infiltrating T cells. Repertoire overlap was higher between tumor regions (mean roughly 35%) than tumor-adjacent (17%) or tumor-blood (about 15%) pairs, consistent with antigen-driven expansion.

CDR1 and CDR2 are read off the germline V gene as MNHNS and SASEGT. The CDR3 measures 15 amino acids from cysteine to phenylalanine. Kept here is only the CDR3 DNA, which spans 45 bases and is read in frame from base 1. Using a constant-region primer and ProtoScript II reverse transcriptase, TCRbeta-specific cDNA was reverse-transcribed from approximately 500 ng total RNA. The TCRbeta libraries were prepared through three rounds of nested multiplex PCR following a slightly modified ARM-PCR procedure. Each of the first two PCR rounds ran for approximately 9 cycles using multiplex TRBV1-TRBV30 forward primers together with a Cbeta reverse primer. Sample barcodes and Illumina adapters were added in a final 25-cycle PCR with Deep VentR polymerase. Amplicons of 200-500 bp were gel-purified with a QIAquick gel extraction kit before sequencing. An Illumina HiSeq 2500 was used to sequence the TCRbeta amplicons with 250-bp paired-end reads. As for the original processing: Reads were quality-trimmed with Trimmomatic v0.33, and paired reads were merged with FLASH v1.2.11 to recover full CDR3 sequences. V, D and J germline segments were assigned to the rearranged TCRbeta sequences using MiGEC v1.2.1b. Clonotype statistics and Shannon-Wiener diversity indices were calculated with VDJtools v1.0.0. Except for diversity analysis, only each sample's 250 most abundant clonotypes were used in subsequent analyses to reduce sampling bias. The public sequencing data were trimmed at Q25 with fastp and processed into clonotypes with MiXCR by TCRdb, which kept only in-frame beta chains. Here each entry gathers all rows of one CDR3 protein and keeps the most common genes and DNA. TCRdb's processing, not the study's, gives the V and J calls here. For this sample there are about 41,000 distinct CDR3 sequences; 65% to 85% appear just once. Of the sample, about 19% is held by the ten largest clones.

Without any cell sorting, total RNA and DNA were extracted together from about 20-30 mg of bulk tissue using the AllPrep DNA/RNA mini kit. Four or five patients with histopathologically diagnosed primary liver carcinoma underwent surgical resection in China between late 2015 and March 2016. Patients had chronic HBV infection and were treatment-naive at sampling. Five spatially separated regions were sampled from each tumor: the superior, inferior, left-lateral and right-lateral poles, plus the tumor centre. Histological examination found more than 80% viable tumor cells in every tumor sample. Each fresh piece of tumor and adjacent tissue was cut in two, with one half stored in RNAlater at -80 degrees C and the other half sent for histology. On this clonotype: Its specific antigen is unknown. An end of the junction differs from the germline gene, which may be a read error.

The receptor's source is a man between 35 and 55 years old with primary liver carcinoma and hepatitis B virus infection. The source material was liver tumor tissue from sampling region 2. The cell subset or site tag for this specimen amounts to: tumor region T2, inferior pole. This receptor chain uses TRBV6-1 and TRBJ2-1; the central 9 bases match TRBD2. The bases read TGTGCCAGCAACGAAGAAGCGGGAGGATACAATGGGCAGTTCTTC. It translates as CASNEEAGGYNGQFF.